The 2 T cell receptor beta chains below all came from one sample that was sequenced in a study of OX40 agonist ivuxolimab in advanced cancers. TCRdb's table, derived via immunoSEQ multiplex PCR, lists solely in-frame clones and lacks some. Of more than 45,000 clones listed, 80% to 90% are singletons. The input for sequencing was CD4+ or CD8+ T cells sorted from blood, taken in a trial of the OX40 agonist ivuxolimab. Receptors were obtained from an adult with an advanced solid tumor such as melanoma, head and neck, liver or kidney cancer.

The rearrangement uses TRBV19 and TRBJ2-7, with 8 bases lining up with TRBD1. The germline V gene encodes CDR1 LNHDA and CDR2 SQIVND (reference sequence). J was trimmed by 5 bases and V by 4 bases; bases with no gene match: 4. The CDR3 runs 13 residues. The CDR3 reads CASSRLQGDEQYF. CDR3 nucleotide sequence: TGTGCCAGTAGTAGACTACAGGGGGACGAGCAGTACTTC.

The chain joins TRBV5-1 to TRBJ2-7; 8 nucleotides match TRBD1. Losses at the gene ends were 4 bases for V and 6 bases for J; bases not matched to a gene: 6. The germline V gene has CDR1 SGHRS and CDR2 YFSETQ. The CDR3 contains 13 residues. The CDR3 coding sequence is TGCGCCAGCAGCCAGGGACAGGTAATCGAGCAGTACTTC. This encodes CASSQGQVIEQYF.